This T cell receptor beta chain appears in the sequencing data of a study of graft-versus-host responses after intestinal transplantation. Study as a whole: The whole recipient group had anti-thymocyte globulin induction followed by tacrolimus and steroids for roughly three years.

Data came from immunoSEQ multiplex PCR; TCRdb stores just in-frame clones and leaves some out. The sample has over 40,000 clones; around 96% are singletons. To note about this clone: The antigen is not known.

Whole-study findings and limits: GvH clones were identified in recipient marrow, with some first appearing in ileum or blood.

The germline gives CDR1 SGHNT, CDR2 YENEEA. The CDR3 totals 13 residues. V was trimmed by 1 base and J by 4 bases, leaving 4 bases between them. The sequence came from a human donor who was the organ donor for an intestinal transplant. The sample consisted of unstimulated CD8+ T cells sorted from spleen or lymph node cells, taken before transplant. The genes are TRBV11-3 and TRBJ2-2; D is uncertain. DNA of the CDR3: TGTGCCAGCAGCTTAGGGATCACCGGGGAGCTGTTTTTT. Its protein is CASSLGITGELFF.